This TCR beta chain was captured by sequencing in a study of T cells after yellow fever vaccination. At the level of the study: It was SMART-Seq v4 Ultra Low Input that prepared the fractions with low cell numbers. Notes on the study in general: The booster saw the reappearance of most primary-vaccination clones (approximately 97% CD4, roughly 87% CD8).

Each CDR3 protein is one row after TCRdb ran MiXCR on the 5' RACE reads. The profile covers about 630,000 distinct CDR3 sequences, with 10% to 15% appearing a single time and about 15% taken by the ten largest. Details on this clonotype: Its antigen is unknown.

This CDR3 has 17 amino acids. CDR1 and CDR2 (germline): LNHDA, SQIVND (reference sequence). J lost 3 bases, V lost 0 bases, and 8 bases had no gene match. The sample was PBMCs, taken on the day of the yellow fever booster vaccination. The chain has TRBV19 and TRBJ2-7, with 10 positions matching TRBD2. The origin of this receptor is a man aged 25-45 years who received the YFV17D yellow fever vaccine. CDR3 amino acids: CASSIEFSPSGSYEQYF. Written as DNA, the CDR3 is TGTGCCAGTAGTATAGAATTTTCCCCTAGCGGGAGCTACGAGCAGTACTTC. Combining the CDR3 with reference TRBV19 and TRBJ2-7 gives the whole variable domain DGGITQSPKYLFRKEGQNVTLSCEQNLNHDAMYWYRQDPGQGLRLIYYSQIVNDFQKGDIAEGYSVSREKKESFPLTVTSAQKNPTAFYLCASSIEFSPSGSYEQYFGPGTRLTVT.